Below are 30 T cell receptor beta chains sequenced from a single sample in a study of T cell changes during pregnancy in multiple sclerosis (dated by TCRdb to the late 2010s). The receptor library was made with the immunoSEQ multiplex PCR assay. Not all clones reach the TCRdb copy of this immuneACCESS table, which keeps in-frame sequences only. Checked studies attribute under half of the gap to unresolved V genes and leave the rest unexplained. Counted in this sample were around 70,000 clones; 75% to 95% of them appeared once. Approximately 0.84% of the sample belongs to the ten largest clones. Sequences were derived from peripheral blood, sampled in the second trimester of pregnancy. The receptors here all came from a female donor with multiple sclerosis, enrolled in a pregnancy study.

The chain joins TRBV19 to TRBJ1-2, with TRBD1 matching 8 bases. Per the germline V gene, CDR1 is LNHDA and CDR2 is SQIVND (reference sequence). V gave up 6 bases and J gave up 7 bases; unmatched junction bases: 7. The CDR3 totals 13 residues. DNA of the CDR3: TGTGCCAGTAGCGGACAGGGCCGGGTTGGCTACACCTTC. It translates to CASSGQGRVGYTF.

The gene calls are TRBV14 and TRBJ2-3; the D gene is possibly TRBD1 (5 bases). Trimming left V 0 bases short and J 10 bases short, with 11 bases between. CDR1 and CDR2 (germline): SGHDN, FVKESK. The CDR3 has 13 residues. The CDR3 here is CASSQDTAGSQYF. CDR3 coding DNA: TGTGCCAGCAGCCAAGATACGGCAGGGTCGCAGTATTTT.

The rearrangement links TRBV7-8 to TRBJ2-7; 7 bases map to TRBD1. This CDR3 contains 14 residues. The germline gives CDR1 SGHVS, CDR2 FQNEAQ. The trim removed 5 bases at V and 0 bases at J, leaving 4 bases unmatched. The CDR3 sequence: CASSTYRGSYEQYF. The CDR3 bases are TGTGCCAGCAGCACCTACAGGGGCTCCTACGAGCAGTACTTC.

V gene TRBV12-5 combines with J gene TRBJ2-7, with a weak D call TRBD2 (5 bases). The CDR3 totals 13 residues. Trimming took off 1 base at V and 3 bases at J, with 7 bases between the two ends. Germline CDR1 reads LGHNT; CDR2 reads FRNRAP. CDR3 nucleotides: TGTGCTAGTGGTTTGGAGGAGGACTACGAGCAGTACTTC. Encoded protein: CASGLEEDYEQYF. Variable domain in full (rest from reference TRBV12-5 and TRBJ2-7): DARVTQTPRHKVTEMGQEVTMRCQPILGHNTVFWYRQTMMQGLELLAYFRNRAPLDDSGMPKDRFSAEMPDATLATLKIQPSEPRDSAVYFCASGLEEDYEQYFGPGTRLTVT.

This sequence joins TRBV5-6 and TRBJ1-2; 9 bases align to TRBD1. Germline V CDR1 and CDR2: SGHDT, YYEEEE. With V trimmed by 2 bases and J by 8 bases, 13 bases remained unmatched. The CDR3 has 16 residues. In DNA form, the CDR3 reads TGTGCCAGCAGCTTCCTAGGGACAGGGTTAGGAGGGGGCTACACCTTC. Its protein is CASSFLGTGLGGGYTF.

The V and J genes are TRBV27 and TRBJ1-2; TRBD1 matches 9 bases. This CDR3 contains 17 residues. Germline trimming cut 4 bases from V and 5 bases from J; bases unmatched to any gene: 14. CDR1 and CDR2 (germline): MNHEY, SMNVEV (reference sequence). The CDR3, as DNA: TGTGCCAGCAGTTCTTATCCGCCCGGGACAGGGACTTATGGCTACACCTTC. Amino acid sequence: CASSSYPPGTGTYGYTF.

This clone came up once. The chain is built from TRBV7-6 and TRBJ2-1, with 10 nucleotides matching TRBD2. Germline values: CDR1 SGHVS, CDR2 FNYEAQ. This CDR3 has 18 residues. Trimming cost V 5 bases and J 3 bases; bases outside gene matches: 13. CDR3 protein: CASSPTPPGTSDYNEQFF. CDR3 DNA sequence: TGTGCCAGCAGCCCGACTCCTCCCGGGACTAGCGACTACAATGAGCAGTTCTTC.

The rearrangement uses TRBV6-5 and TRBJ1-2; D might be TRBD1 (6 bases). Germline values: CDR1 MNHEY, CDR2 SVGAGI. The CDR3 runs to 13 residues. V shed 6 bases and J shed 3 bases, with 11 bases lying between them. For the CDR3, the DNA is TGTGCCAGCAGGTGGGGGCCGTACTATGGCTACACCTTC. It codes for CASRWGPYYGYTF.

The gene calls are TRBV5-1 and TRBJ2-4, with 12 bases fitting TRBD2. Germline CDR1 reads SGHRS; CDR2 reads YFSETQ. The junction had 3 bases not matched to a gene; V was cut back by 6 bases and J by 5 bases. The CDR3 covers 14 residues. In nucleotides, the CDR3 is TGCGCCAGCATTAGGACTAGCGGGGAAAACATTCAGTACTTC. Amino acids: CASIRTSGENIQYF.

The chain links TRBV7-2 to TRBJ2-7, with 12 bases that match TRBD2. The ends lost 3 bases at V and 2 bases at J; junction bases unmatched: 5. The V gene's germline CDR1 is SGHTA and CDR2 FQGNSA. The CDR3 runs to 16 residues. In nucleotides, the CDR3 is TGTGCCAGCAGCTTTCTAGCGGGGGGGCCTCCCTACGAGCAGTACTTC. Translation: CASSFLAGGPPYEQYF.

This clone was observed a single time. V usage is TRBV29-1 and J usage is TRBJ1-2; D possibly corresponds to TRBD1 (5 bases). CDR1 is SQVTM, CDR2 ANQGSEA, per germline. With 0 bases removed from V and 8 bases from J, the gap between germline ends came to 13 bases. There are 13 residues in the CDR3. CDR3 sequence: CSVEDQGLGGYTF. In DNA, the CDR3 is TGCAGCGTTGAAGATCAGGGTCTCGGGGGCTACACCTTC.

This chain connects TRBV11-2 to TRBJ2-1, with D perhaps TRBD1 (6 bases). V shed 4 bases and J shed 7 bases, with 14 bases lying between them. The CDR3 has 14 amino acids. Germline V lookup: CDR1 SGHAT, CDR2 FQNNGV. DNA of the CDR3: TGTGCCAGCAGCTACCGGGACATTTCTAATGAGCAGTTCTTC. Translating it yields CASSYRDISNEQFF.

This chain uses TRBV12-5 with TRBJ2-7; D call uncertain. Trimming removed 4 bases at V and 3 bases at J, with 7 bases between. The CDR3 is 12 residues long. Germline V gives CDR1 LGHNT, CDR2 FRNRAP. CDR3 region: CASGSNFYEQYF. The CDR3 region has the DNA TGTGCTAGTGGTTCCAACTTCTACGAGCAGTACTTC. Filled out from reference TRBV12-5 and TRBJ2-7, the complete variable domain reads DARVTQTPRHKVTEMGQEVTMRCQPILGHNTVFWYRQTMMQGLELLAYFRNRAPLDDSGMPKDRFSAEMPDATLATLKIQPSEPRDSAVYFCASGSNFYEQYFGPGTRLTVT.

J is TRBJ2-7 and V is TRBV5-6, with 7 positions matching TRBD1. Looked up from germline, CDR1 is SGHDT and CDR2 is YYEEEE. The ends lost 2 bases at V and 0 bases at J; junction bases unmatched: 8. The CDR3 extends over 16 amino acids. The CDR3 sequence: CASSFATGRFSYEQYF. The CDR3 nucleotides read TGTGCCAGCAGCTTCGCGACAGGGCGATTCTCCTACGAGCAGTACTTC.

The chain links TRBV7-2 to TRBJ2-1; 11 bases are a match to TRBD2. Per the germline V gene, CDR1 is SGHTA and CDR2 is FQGNSA. The CDR3 is 15 residues long. V shed 5 bases, J shed 4 bases, and the junction held 4 bases outside the gene matches. CDR3 loop: CASSTTSGGYNEQFF. The CDR3 DNA sequence: TGTGCCAGCAGCACTACTAGCGGGGGATACAATGAGCAGTTCTTC.

The chain carries TRBV7-8 and TRBJ1-1; D is undetermined. Germline CDR1 SGHVS, CDR2 FQNEAQ. V lost 4 bases, J lost 4 bases, and 13 bases lay in between. This CDR3 has 14 amino acids. In nucleotides, the CDR3 is TGTGCCAGCAGCTCCACGGGAGGGAGCACTGAAGCTTTCTTT. This translates into CASSSTGGSTEAFF.

The chain uses TRBV9 and TRBJ1-3, with TRBD1 matching over 7 bases. The V and J ends lost 3 bases and 0 bases, in that order; junction bases with no gene match: 3. This CDR3 region has 15 residues. CDR1 and CDR2 from the germline V gene are SGDLS and YYNGEE. The CDR3 nucleotides read TGTGCCAGCAGCGACCAGGGGGGCTCTGGAAACACCATATATTTT. This sequence encodes CASSDQGGSGNTIYF.

V is TRBV13 and J is TRBJ2-7, with 7 bases matching TRBD1. Unmatched junction bases numbered 13, after V lost 5 bases and J lost 6 bases. Germline-derived CDR1 and CDR2 are PRHDT and FYEKMQ (reference sequence). CDR3 length equals 15 residues. This chain's CDR3 is CASSGQRQGVGEQYF. DNA of the CDR3: TGTGCCAGCAGCGGCCAGCGGCAGGGGGTGGGCGAGCAGTACTTC.

V gene TRBV6-1 combines with J gene TRBJ2-5; a possible D gene is TRBD2 (6 bases). This CDR3 is 13 amino acids long. Deletions cut 2 bases from V and 7 bases from J, with 11 bases between. Germline CDR1 is MNHNS and CDR2 is SASEGT. As DNA, the CDR3 is TGTGCCAGCAGTGAATCGTGGGGAGGGACCCAGTACTTC. It codes for CASSESWGGTQYF.

V gene TRBV7-6 combines with J gene TRBJ2-4; the match to TRBD1 covers 8 bases. The germline CDR1 and CDR2 sequences are SGHVS and FNYEAQ. The CDR3 contains 16 residues. Germline trimming cut 5 bases from V and 1 base from J; bases unmatched to any gene: 7. CDR3 in amino acids: CASSPATGEAKNIQYF. The CDR3 DNA sequence: TGTGCCAGCAGCCCAGCGACAGGGGAGGCCAAAAACATTCAGTACTTC.

This clone was observed a few times. This chain links TRBV10-2 with TRBJ2-7, with TRBD2 as a possible D gene (7 bases). This CDR3 contains 16 residues. V lost 3 bases and J lost 2, with 17 bases in between. Germline CDR1 and CDR2: WSHSY and SAAADI. CDR3 sequence reads: CASSEGGGLVTYEQYF. The CDR3 DNA is TGCGCCAGCAGTGAAGGGGGGGGGCTTGTTACCTACGAGCAGTACTTC.

This chain connects TRBV6-4 to TRBJ2-1; D might be TRBD1 (7 bases). Germline V gene lookup returns CDR1 MRHNA and CDR2 SNTAGT. V was shortened by 8 bases and J by 2 bases, with 28 bases between the two germline ends. The CDR3 consists of 19 residues. CDR3 DNA sequence: TGTGCCAGCCCCCCATGGGGGGACCATGAGGGGGCGACCTACAATGAGCAGTTCTTC. Translating gives CASPPWGDHEGATYNEQFF.

The CDR3 DNA reads as TGTGCCAGCAGCTCGACAGGGGGAAATCAGCCCCAGCATTTT. Encoded protein: CASSSTGGNQPQHF. The V and J genes are TRBV7-2 and TRBJ1-5; 9 nucleotides agree with TRBD1. The CDR3 is 14 amino acids. J was trimmed by 4 bases and V by 4 bases; bases with no gene match: 2. Germline-derived CDR1 and CDR2 are SGHTA and FQGNSA.

The gene calls are TRBV6-6 and TRBJ2-3, with 9 bases identical to TRBD2. The J segment lost 6 bases and the V segment lost 3 bases, leaving 7 bases of the junction unmatched. Germline V gene sequence: CDR1 MNHNY, CDR2 SVGAGI (reference sequence). The CDR3 contains 15 residues. The CDR3 here is CASSYSGGGADTQYF. As DNA, the CDR3 is TGTGCCAGCAGTTATTCTGGCGGGGGGGCCGATACGCAGTATTTT.

This clone has a single count. The CDR3 loop reads CASKPGSSYEQYF. The CDR3 bases are TGTGCCAGCAAACCGGGTTCCTCCTACGAGCAGTACTTC. J is TRBJ2-7 and V is TRBV2; D remains ambiguous. The V end was cut by 7 bases, the J end by 0 bases, with 10 bases between. In germline, CDR1 is SNHLY, CDR2 FYNNEI. The CDR3 sequence is 13 residues long.

The chain employs TRBV2 and TRBJ2-3, with TRBD2 matching over 8 bases. The ends lost 9 bases at V and 3 bases at J; junction bases unmatched: 8. The CDR3 loop spans 14 amino acids. Germline V gives CDR1 SNHLY, CDR2 FYNNEI. This CDR3 reads CASRWRGVTDTQYF. In DNA form, the CDR3 reads TGTGCCAGTAGGTGGCGGGGGGTTACAGATACGCAGTATTTT.

The J gene is TRBJ2-1, the V gene TRBV6-5; 7 positions agree with TRBD1. The junction had 3 bases not matched to a gene; V was cut back by 4 bases and J by 0 bases. Germline V lookup: CDR1 MNHEY, CDR2 SVGAGI. The CDR3 sequence is 15 residues long. CDR3 DNA sequence: TGTGCCAGCAGTTTATACAGGGGCTCCTACAATGAGCAGTTCTTC. This translates into CASSLYRGSYNEQFF.

The chain recombines TRBV7-2 with TRBJ2-2, with 7 nucleotides matching TRBD2. The ends lost 1 base at V and 1 base at J; junction bases unmatched: 3. The CDR3 has 16 residues. Germline loops: CDR1 SGHTA, CDR2 FQGNSA. In nucleotides, the CDR3 is TGTGCCAGCAGCTTAGTGGGCGGGGGGAACACCGGGGAGCTGTTTTTT. This gives the protein CASSLVGGGNTGELFF.

V is TRBV4-3 and J is TRBJ1-5, with D perhaps TRBD1 (5 bases). Germline CDR1 reads LGHNA; CDR2 reads YSLEER. The CDR3 sequence is 13 residues long. Deletions cut 6 bases from V and 4 bases from J, with 10 bases between. Here the CDR3 DNA reads TGCGCCAGCAGTACCAGGGAAAATCAGCCCCAGCATTTT. Its translation: CASSTRENQPQHF.

In its sample, this clone was seen once. The chain is built from TRBV5-4 and TRBJ2-5; maybe TRBD2 (5 bases). The CDR3 totals 14 residues. V lost 2 bases and J 5 bases, leaving 13 bases between the germline ends. Germline V CDR1 and CDR2: SGHNT, YYREEE (reference sequence). The CDR3 nucleotides are TGTGCCAGCAGCTTACTAGGCGCGGCCGAGACCCAGTACTTC. As protein: CASSLLGAAETQYF.